In its sample, the clone carrying this T cell receptor (beta chain) was seen many times. Its antigen is currently unknown. This sample was taken from a study of T-cell reconstitution after alpha-beta-depleted transplantation in children. Study-wide results and caveats: Some patients showed high day-60 TCRbeta diversity, which derived from surviving recipient T cells and thymic progenitors. It was newly produced T cells that mostly accounted for T-cell counts and diversity one year after transplant. After transplant, at about two months, alpha-beta T cells were reportedly derived from several hundred expanded graft clones.

Unique molecular identifiers tagged the TCRbeta library. TCRdb recomputed calls from the PCR reads with MiXCR, one row per CDR3 protein. The table includes a few hundred thousand distinct CDR3 sequences, about a tenth detected once. Germline V lookup: CDR1 LNHNV, CDR2 YYDKDF (reference sequence). Trimming cost V 5 bases and J 0 bases, with 17 bases left between them. This CDR3 contains 16 residues. The receptor's source is a boy under three years old with acute myeloid leukemia, due to receive a stem cell transplant. Material: PBMCs, obtained before TCRalphabeta/CD19-depleted stem cell transplant. The V and J genes are TRBV15 and TRBJ2-7, with D possibly matching TRBD2 (6 bases). The DNA of the CDR3 is TGTGCCACCAGCCCCGTCGCGGGGTGGAGCTCCTACGAGCAGTACTTC. Its protein product is CATSPVAGWSSYEQYF.